A single sample is the source of the 11 T cell receptor beta chains below, sequenced in a study of blood T cells in healthy people across ages. Through a sample-barcoded 5' primer and a J-beta primer mix, a second PCR was run for roughly 7 to 11 cycles. TCRdb reanalysed the 5' RACE reads using MiXCR and keeps one entry per CDR3 protein. In the table there are 550,000 to 600,000 distinct CDR3 sequences, roughly 43% of which are singletons. Material for sequencing was blood. The receptors here all came from a man older than 75 in good health.

V and J are TRBV4-3 and TRBJ2-3, with D possibly being TRBD1 (5 bases). V lost 4 bases and J lost 5, with 10 bases in between. Germline V CDR1 and CDR2: LGHNA, YSLEER. The CDR3 totals 13 residues. This CDR3 is CASSRARGDTQYF. The CDR3 bases are TGCGCCAGCAGCCGCGCAAGGGGAGATACGCAGTATTTT.

This clonotype was counted only a few times. The chain carries TRBV27 and TRBJ2-3; D possibly matches TRBD1 or TRBD2 (7 bases each). The germline V gene encodes CDR1 MNHEY and CDR2 SMNVEV (reference sequence). V lost 5 bases to trimming and J lost 4 bases, with 16 bases between them. The CDR3 runs 15 residues. As DNA, the CDR3 is TGTGCCAGCAGTCCCAGGGGGGGCGCCGCAGATACGCAGTATTTT. Amino acid sequence: CASSPRGGAADTQYF.

This clonotype appeared a few times. This chain joins TRBV5-1 and TRBJ2-7, with D perhaps matching TRBD1 or TRBD2 (5 bases each). CDR1 and CDR2 (germline): SGHRS, YFSETQ. CDR3 size: 14 residues. The V end was cut by 4 bases, the J end by 9 bases, with 20 bases between. CDR3 bases: TGCGCCAGCAGCCCGTTTCCCGCAGGGAGTAGGCAGTACTTC. Its protein is CASSPFPAGSRQYF.

Comment on this clonotype: The junction differs from germline at one of its ends, possibly a read error. CDR3 loop: CSSSRDSYEQYF. The CDR3 DNA reads as TGTTCCAGCAGCCGAGACTCCTACGAGCAGTACTTC. The V call is TRBV7-9, the J call TRBJ2-7, with D uncertain. Germline CDR1 is SEHNR and CDR2 is FQNEAQ (reference sequence). The CDR3 consists of 12 residues.

The J gene is TRBJ2-7, the V gene TRBV7-2, with TRBD2 identical over 8 bases. CDR1 SGHTA and CDR2 FQGNSA come from the germline V gene. With V trimmed by 5 bases and J by 7 bases, 19 bases remained unmatched. This CDR3 is built from 17 residues. The CDR3 DNA reads as TGTGCCAGCAGCCTAGTGTCTCTAGCGGGCGGTTACAATGAGCAGTACTTC. This encodes CASSLVSLAGGYNEQYF.

The chain combines TRBV5-1 with TRBJ2-5; TRBD1 aligns across 7 bases. The length of the CDR3 is 16 residues. Germline lookup yields CDR1 SGHRS and CDR2 YFSETQ. J lost 11 bases, V lost 2 bases, and 18 bases had no gene match. The CDR3 spells CASSFSPTGLRDEQYF. The CDR3 region has the DNA TGCGCCAGCAGCTTTTCGCCGACAGGGTTAAGGGATGAGCAGTACTTC.

This sequence joins TRBV5-4 and TRBJ2-3, with 8 positions matching TRBD2. Germline V gives CDR1 SGHNT, CDR2 YYREEE (reference sequence). The junction had 6 bases not matched to a gene; V was cut back by 4 bases and J by 8 bases. The length of the CDR3 is 13 residues. The CDR3: CASSVDSGATQYF. For the CDR3, the DNA is TGTGCCAGCAGCGTAGATAGCGGGGCTACGCAGTATTTT.

In DNA, the CDR3 is TGCAGTGCTTTGCCGGGGACAGGGGATTACGAGCAGTACTTC. Its protein product is CSALPGTGDYEQYF. V usage is TRBV20-1 and J usage is TRBJ2-5; 10 bases map to TRBD1. Matching the DNA end better, TRBJ2-7 makes the J call doubtful. The CDR3 sequence is 14 residues long. Germline V gene sequence: CDR1 DFQATT, CDR2 SNEGSKA (reference sequence).

The chain joins TRBV20-1 to TRBJ2-1; TRBD2 is a possible D gene (5 bases). Germline V CDR1 and CDR2: DFQATT, SNEGSKA (reference sequence). V was cut by 6 bases and J by 8 bases, with 11 bases left in between. This CDR3 region has 11 residues. The CDR3 sequence: CSARENDEQFF. CDR3 DNA: TGCAGTGCGAGGGAGAACGATGAGCAGTTCTTC.

The chain has TRBV29-1 and TRBJ1-1, with 7 bases identical to TRBD1. Germline assignment: CDR1 SQVTM and CDR2 ANQGSEA. With 5 bases clipped from V and 1 base from J, the junction kept 4 bases outside the gene matches. The CDR3 is 13 residues long. This CDR3 reads CSVTRGGNTEAFF. In DNA form, the CDR3 reads TGCAGCGTTACCAGGGGGGGGAACACTGAAGCTTTCTTT.

This chain connects TRBV12-3 or TRBV12-4 to TRBJ2-2, with D perhaps TRBD1 (5 bases). There are 15 residues in the CDR3. Deletions cut 6 bases from V and 1 base from J, with 12 bases between. CDR3 loop: CASRSQGLNTGELFF. The CDR3 DNA reads as TGTGCCAGCAGGTCCCAGGGATTGAACACCGGGGAGCTGTTTTTT.